The 12 T cell receptor beta chains given below trace back to one sample, sequenced in a study of T cell responses to AZD1222 COVID-19 vaccine. Assay: immunoSEQ multiplex PCR; the TCRdb copy retains only in-frame clones and omits some. In the table there are over 100,000 clones, over 75% of which are singletons. The sequenced sample was peripheral blood, obtained on day 0 of MenACWY control vaccination. All receptors come from an adult in good health.

This sequence joins TRBV4-2 and TRBJ2-7, with a tentative D call TRBD2 (6 bases). This CDR3 is built from 15 residues. Germline CDR1 reads LGHNA; CDR2 reads YNFKEQ. The V and J ends lost 0 bases and 3 bases respectively, with 12 bases between them. CDR3 in DNA: TGTGCCAGCAGCCAAGATCGGGGGATCAACTACGAGCAGTACTTC. Translating it yields CASSQDRGINYEQYF.

This chain connects TRBV6-5 to TRBJ2-7; tentative D call: TRBD1 (5 bases). The V end lost 7 bases, the J end lost 4 bases, and 8 bases lay between the germline ends. The CDR3 is 11 residues long. CDR1 is MNHEY and CDR2 is SVGAGI in the germline V gene. The CDR3 DNA follows: TGTGCCAGCACAGGGATTTACGAGCAGTACTTC. This sequence encodes CASTGIYEQYF.

This clone is termed medium-sized. The chain couples TRBV7-2 to TRBJ1-1, with no clear D. The CDR3 loop spans 14 amino acids. Germline-derived CDR1 and CDR2 are SGHTA and FQGNSA. The germline V and J ends were trimmed by 5 bases and 5 bases, with 15 bases remaining between them. The CDR3 nucleotides read TGTGCCAGCAGCATCACCGTCCCTGGGACTGAAGCTTTCTTT. Its translation: CASSITVPGTEAFF.

In this sample, this clone turned up a few times. J is TRBJ1-5 and V is TRBV6-5; weak D call: TRBD1 (6 bases). Trimming left V 5 bases short and J 5 bases short, with 13 bases between. This CDR3 contains 14 residues. Germline V gene data show CDR1 as MNHEY and CDR2 as SVGAGI. The CDR3 coding sequence is TGTGCCAGCAGTCCCACAGGGTTTGATCAGCCCCAGCATTTT. It yields the protein CASSPTGFDQPQHF.

The chain uses TRBV4-1 and TRBJ1-2; D is unresolved. The CDR3 contains 15 residues. Trimming took off 4 bases at V and 0 bases at J, with 12 bases between the two ends. Per the germline V gene, CDR1 is MGHRA and CDR2 is YSYEKL. The DNA for the CDR3 is TGCGCCAGCAGCCCGGATAGAGGGCCTAACTATGGCTACACCTTC. Its protein is CASSPDRGPNYGYTF.

The chain recombines TRBV6-6 with TRBJ1-1; TRBD1 matches at 8 bases. Looked up from germline, CDR1 is MNHNY and CDR2 is SVGAGI (reference sequence). CDR3 size: 15 residues. V dropped 8 bases and J dropped 0; count of bases not matched to a gene: 8. The CDR3 bases are TGTGCCAGCGAGTTAGGACAGGGCCTGAACACTGAAGCTTTCTTT. Translated, it gives CASELGQGLNTEAFF.

V gene TRBV13 combines with J gene TRBJ2-7; D uncertain. Germline V gene sequence: CDR1 PRHDT, CDR2 FYEKMQ (reference sequence). The V and J ends lost 0 bases and 3 bases respectively, with 6 bases between them. The CDR3 spans 13 residues. CDR3 region: CASSLGNVYEQYF. CDR3 nucleotide sequence: TGTGCCAGCAGCTTAGGAAATGTCTACGAGCAGTACTTC.

This clone was seen a handful of times. V gene TRBV28 combines with J gene TRBJ1-2; tentative D call: TRBD1 (5 bases). Germline CDR1 reads MDHEN; CDR2 reads SYDVKM. The CDR3 covers 16 residues. Trimming pared 8 bases from V and 4 bases from J, leaving 23 bases between. CDR3 bases: TGTGCCAGCGGGGGACCGTCCCCTCCAACCCGCTATGGCTACACCTTC. This translates into CASGGPSPPTRYGYTF.

This chain joins TRBV18 and TRBJ2-7; tentative D call: TRBD1 (6 bases). The germline V gene has CDR1 KGHSH and CDR2 LQKENI. This CDR3 has 15 amino acids. Trimming took 3 bases from V and 5 from J, leaving 17 bases between them. This CDR3 is CASSPNPGVDNEQYF. CDR3 coding DNA: TGTGCCAGCTCACCGAATCCAGGGGTGGACAACGAGCAGTACTTC.

The V gene is TRBV6-5, the J gene TRBJ2-1; TRBD1 might be the D (6 bases). Trimming pared 8 bases from V and 3 bases from J, leaving 14 bases between. The CDR3 is 14 amino acids. Germline V lookup: CDR1 MNHEY, CDR2 SVGAGI. The CDR3 sequence is CASSRGINYNEQFF. The CDR3 DNA sequence: TGTGCCAGCTCAAGGGGGATTAACTACAATGAGCAGTTCTTC.

The chain carries TRBV28 and TRBJ1-5; no firm D call. The V gene's germline CDR1 is MDHEN and CDR2 SYDVKM. With 8 bases removed from V and 2 bases from J, the gap between germline ends came to 13 bases. This CDR3 has 14 amino acids. The CDR3 sequence: CASVGLRGNQPQHF. CDR3 DNA sequence: TGTGCCAGCGTGGGGTTGAGGGGCAATCAGCCCCAGCATTTT. Based on the CDR3 plus reference TRBV28 and TRBJ1-5, the full variable domain is DVKVTQSSRYLVKRTGEKVFLECVQDMDHENMFWYRQDPGLGLRLIYFSYDVKMKEKGDIPEGYSVSREKKERFSLILESASTNQTSMYLCASVGLRGNQPQHFGDGTRLSIL.

The chain carries TRBV7-9 and TRBJ1-6; D gene unclear. Per the germline V gene, CDR1 is SEHNR and CDR2 is FQNEAQ (reference sequence). The CDR3 runs 12 residues. Trimming cost V 4 bases and J 5 bases, with 3 bases left between them. CDR3 residues: CASSWDNSPLHF. CDR3 coding DNA: TGTGCCAGCAGCTGGGATAATTCACCCCTCCACTTT.